What follows is one T cell receptor (beta chain) and its context. Its antigen is currently unknown. This sample is drawn from a study of a mutant IDH1 vaccine in newly diagnosed glioma. For the study at large: Vaccines were begun 4-6 weeks after radiotherapy alone, or with temozolomide cycles. Visit timing is recorded as week 35 for V12 and week 47 for V13.

This CDR3 has 16 amino acids. Germline V CDR1 and CDR2: MNHEY, SMNVEV (reference sequence). After removal of 4 bases from V and 1 base from J, the junction contained 3 bases not matched to a gene. TCRdb's table, derived via immunoSEQ multiplex PCR, lists solely in-frame clones and lacks some. The table includes some 33,000 clones, more than 75% detected once. Time point described: week 35, safety follow-up. Mutant IDH1 20-mer peptide, at 300 ug, made up each vaccine dose, with topical imiquimod. Patients had eight vaccinations, in weeks 1, 3, 5, 7, 11, 15, 19 and 23. The specimen was PBMCs, collected from a glioma patient whose treatment included an IDH1 peptide vaccine. The source is a man under 40 with glioma. V usage is TRBV27 and J usage is TRBJ2-2, with 10 bases matching TRBD1. CDR3 amino acids: CASSWWTGGNTGELFF. CDR3 coding DNA: TGTGCCAGCAGTTGGTGGACAGGGGGGAACACCGGGGAGCTGTTTTTT.